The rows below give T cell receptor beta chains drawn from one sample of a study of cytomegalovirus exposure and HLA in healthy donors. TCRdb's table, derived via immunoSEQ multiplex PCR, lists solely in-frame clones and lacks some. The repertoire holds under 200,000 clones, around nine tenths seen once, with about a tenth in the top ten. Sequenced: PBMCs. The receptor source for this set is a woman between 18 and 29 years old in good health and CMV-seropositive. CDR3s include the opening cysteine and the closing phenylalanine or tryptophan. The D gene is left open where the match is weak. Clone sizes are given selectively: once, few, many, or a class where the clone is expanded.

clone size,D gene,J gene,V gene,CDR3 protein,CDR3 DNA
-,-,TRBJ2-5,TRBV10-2,CASLQETQYF,TGCGCCAGCTTACAAGAGACCCAGTACTTC
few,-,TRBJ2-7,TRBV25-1,CASSDGGRTYEQYF,TGTGCCAGCAGTGATGGTGGGAGAACCTACGAGCAGTACTTC
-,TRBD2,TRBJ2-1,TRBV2,CASTSGRAGNEQFF,TGTGCCAGCACTAGCGGGAGGGCCGGCAATGAGCAGTTCTTC
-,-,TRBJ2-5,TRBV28,CASSPHRSSTGETQYF,TGTGCCAGCAGTCCCCACCGAAGCTCTACGGGGGAGACCCAGTACTTC
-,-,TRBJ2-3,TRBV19,CASRFTLTDTQYF,TGTGCCAGTCGGTTCACCCTCACAGATACGCAGTATTTT
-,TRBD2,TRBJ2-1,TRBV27,CASSFEGGWPREQFF,TGTGCCAGCAGTTTCGAGGGAGGGTGGCCTCGCGAGCAGTTCTTC
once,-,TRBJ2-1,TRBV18,CASSRGDEQFF,TGTGCCAGCTCACGGGGCGATGAGCAGTTCTTC
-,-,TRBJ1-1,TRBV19,CASSSSLNTEAFF,TGTGCCAGTAGTTCGTCCTTGAACACTGAAGCTTTCTTT
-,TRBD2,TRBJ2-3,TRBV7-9,CASSPPGLDTDTQYF,TGTGCCAGCAGCCCTCCGGGACTAGACACAGATACGCAGTATTTT
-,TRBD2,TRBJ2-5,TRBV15,CATSAPRGGKNQETQYF,TGTGCCACCAGCGCACCTCGGGGGGGGAAAAACCAAGAGACCCAGTACTTC
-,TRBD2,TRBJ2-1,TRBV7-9,CASSPIAGPSYNEQFF,TGTGCCAGCAGCCCAATAGCGGGGCCCTCCTACAATGAGCAGTTCTTC
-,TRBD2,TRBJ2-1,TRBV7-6,CASSATGTSGVSARNEQFF,TGTGCCAGCAGCGCGACCGGGACTAGCGGGGTGTCGGCGAGGAATGAGCAGTTCTTC
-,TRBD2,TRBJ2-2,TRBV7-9,CASSLGLAGAVGELFF,TGTGCCAGCAGCTTGGGACTAGCGGGAGCGGTCGGGGAGCTGTTTTTT
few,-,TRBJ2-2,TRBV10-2,CASIRGLPAGRELFF,TGCGCCAGCATCCGAGGACTACCCGCGGGCCGGGAGCTGTTTTTT
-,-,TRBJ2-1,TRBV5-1,CASSPGGVAYNEQFF,TGCGCCAGCAGCCCTGGCGGCGTGGCCTACAATGAGCAGTTCTTC
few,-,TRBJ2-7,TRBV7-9,CASSSLRGPYEQYF,TGTGCCAGCAGCTCGCTCAGGGGCCCCTACGAGCAGTACTTC
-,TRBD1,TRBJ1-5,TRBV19,CASSSRTGSNQPQHF,TGTGCCAGTAGTTCCAGGACAGGCAGCAATCAGCCCCAGCATTTT
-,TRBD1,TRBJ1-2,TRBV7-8,CASSLIGGHGYTF,TGTGCCAGCAGCTTAATAGGGGGCCATGGCTACACCTTC
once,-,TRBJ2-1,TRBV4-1,CASSLMGAGEYNEQFF,TGCGCCAGCAGCCTTATGGGGGCTGGGGAATACAATGAGCAGTTCTTC
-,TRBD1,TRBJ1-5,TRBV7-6,CASSLDRGQGQPQHF,TGTGCCAGCAGCTTAGACAGGGGGCAGGGTCAGCCCCAGCATTTT
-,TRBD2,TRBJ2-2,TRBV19,CASSIRGTRPTGELFF,TGTGCCAGTAGTATTCGGGGGACTAGACCCACCGGGGAGCTGTTTTTT
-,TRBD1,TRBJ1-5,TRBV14,CASSHSRGQPQHF,TGTGCCAGCAGCCATTCCAGGGGGCAGCCCCAGCATTTT
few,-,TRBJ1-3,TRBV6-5,CASSYSLGSGNTIYF,TGTGCCAGCAGTTACTCGCTGGGGAGTGGAAACACCATATATTTT
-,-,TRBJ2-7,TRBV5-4,CASSLLGSDYEQYF,TGTGCCAGCAGCTTGTTGGGTAGCGACTACGAGCAGTACTTC
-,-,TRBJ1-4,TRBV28,CASSPNWGGREEKLFF,TGTGCCAGCAGTCCCAATTGGGGGGGGCGCGAAGAAAAACTGTTTTTT
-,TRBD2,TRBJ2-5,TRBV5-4,CASSRHRGSGIQETQYF,TGTGCCAGCAGCCGTCATAGGGGTAGCGGGATTCAAGAGACCCAGTACTTC
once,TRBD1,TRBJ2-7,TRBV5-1,CASSLAGTGEEQYF,TGCGCCAGCAGCTTGGCCGGGACAGGGGAAGAGCAGTACTTC
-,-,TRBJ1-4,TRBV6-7,CASSYSPGRSNEKLFF,TGTGCCAGCAGTTACTCGCCCGGCAGGTCTAATGAAAAACTGTTTTTT
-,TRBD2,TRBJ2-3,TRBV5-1,CASSRPPGTSVSDTQYF,TGCGCCAGCAGTCGACCCCCCGGGACTAGCGTCTCCGATACGCAGTATTTT
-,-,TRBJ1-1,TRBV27,CASSLTDLSSGGPTEAFF,TGTGCCAGCAGTTTAACTGATTTGAGTTCGGGGGGCCCCACTGAAGCTTTCTTT
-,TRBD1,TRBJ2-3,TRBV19,CASRKRQGLIDTQYF,TGTGCCAGTAGGAAAAGACAGGGGCTGATAGATACGCAGTATTTT
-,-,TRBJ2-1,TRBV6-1,CASSGSYNEQFF,TGTGCCAGTTCCGGCTCCTACAATGAGCAGTTCTTC
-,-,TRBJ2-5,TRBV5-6,CASSLGGLGTQYF,TGTGCCAGCAGCCTGGGGGGACTTGGGACCCAGTACTTC
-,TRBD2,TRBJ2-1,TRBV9,CASSAGTSGTYNEQFF,TGTGCCAGCAGCGCCGGGACTAGCGGGACCTACAATGAGCAGTTCTTC
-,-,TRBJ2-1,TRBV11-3,CASSLVGGGEQFF,TGTGCCAGCAGCTTAGTAGGGGGAGGGGAGCAGTTCTTC
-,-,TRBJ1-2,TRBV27,CASSSDRSNYGYTF,TGTGCCAGCAGTTCAGACAGGTCCAACTATGGCTACACCTTC
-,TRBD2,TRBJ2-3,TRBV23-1,CASSPPRSGRNTDTQYF,TGCGCCAGCAGTCCCCCTCGCAGCGGGAGGAACACAGATACGCAGTATTTT
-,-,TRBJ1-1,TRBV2,CASSPPGGLGTTEAFF,TGTGCCAGCAGCCCACCGGGGGGTTTGGGTACCACTGAAGCTTTCTTT
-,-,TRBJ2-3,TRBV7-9,CASSLARGGQSTDTQYF,TGTGCCAGCAGCTTAGCCCGGGGGGGACAGAGCACAGATACGCAGTATTTT
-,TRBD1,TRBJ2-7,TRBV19,CASSTIRDRGYEQYF,TGTGCCAGTAGTACCATCCGGGACAGGGGATACGAGCAGTACTTC
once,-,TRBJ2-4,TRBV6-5,CACSEEGAKNIQYF,TGTGCCTGCTCGGAGGAGGGGGCCAAAAACATTCAGTACTTC
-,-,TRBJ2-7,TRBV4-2,CASSQQRGSYEQYF,TGTGCCAGCAGCCAGCAAAGAGGGTCCTACGAGCAGTACTTC
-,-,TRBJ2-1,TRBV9,CASSVAEGEGQFF,TGTGCCAGCAGCGTAGCTGAGGGAGAGGGGCAGTTCTTC
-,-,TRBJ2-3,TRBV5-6,CASSFSGTDTQYF,TGTGCCAGCAGCTTTTCAGGGACAGATACGCAGTATTTT
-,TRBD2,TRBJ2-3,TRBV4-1,CASSQDLGAGVTDTQYF,TGCGCCAGCAGCCAAGATTTAGGGGCGGGAGTGACAGATACGCAGTATTTT
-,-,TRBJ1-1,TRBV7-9,CASSPRQGMNTEAFF,TGTGCCAGCAGCCCCCGGCAGGGGATGAACACTGAAGCTTTCTTT
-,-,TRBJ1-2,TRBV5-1,CASSLRTLGNYGYTF,TGCGCCAGCAGCCTAAGGACACTGGGGAACTATGGCTACACCTTC
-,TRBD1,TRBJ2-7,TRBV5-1,CASSLQQGAYEQYF,TGCGCCAGCAGCTTGCAACAGGGGGCCTACGAGCAGTACTTC
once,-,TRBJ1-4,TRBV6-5,CASSYSSHRRKGKLFF,TGTGCCAGCAGTTACTCGAGTCACAGGAGAAAGGGAAAACTGTTTTTT